This T cell receptor (beta chain) was sequenced in a study of T cell repertoires in cytomegalovirus infection. Study summary: Public TCR beta signatures provided an indication of both CMV infection and a matching HLA type.

This clonotype was counted many times. Its antigen is not identified. TCRdb fed the reads into MiXCR, producing one record per CDR3 protein. The sample lists 200,000 to 250,000 distinct CDR3 sequences; over 20% were seen once. General study points: Cumulative frequency of public TCR beta families picked out carriers of CMV plus the relevant HLA. Clonotype analysis showed dominance of the ex vivo response by HLA-C-restricted CMV-specific TCR beta clonotypes.

Germline V gives CDR1 SEHNR, CDR2 FQNEAQ (reference sequence). This CDR3 is 15 amino acids long. V was cut by 5 bases and J by 1 base, with 14 bases left in between. The source of this sequence is a human donor in good health (CMV status not recorded). Some clones in this sample may be carry-over from other donors' samples. The chain carries TRBV7-9 and TRBJ1-1; D is ambiguous. Specimen: CD8+ T cells from PBMCs. CDR3 protein: CASSVTQSGNTEAFF. CDR3 sequence (DNA): TGTGCCAGCAGCGTCACCCAGTCAGGGAACACTGAAGCTTTCTTT. Using reference TRBV7-9 and TRBJ1-1 for the parts outside the CDR3, the full variable domain is DTGVSQNPRHKITKRGQNVTFRCDPISEHNRLYWYRQTLGQGPEFLTYFQNEAQLEKSRLLSDRFSAERPKGSFSTLEIQRTEQGDSAMYLCASSVTQSGNTEAFFGQGTRLTVV.